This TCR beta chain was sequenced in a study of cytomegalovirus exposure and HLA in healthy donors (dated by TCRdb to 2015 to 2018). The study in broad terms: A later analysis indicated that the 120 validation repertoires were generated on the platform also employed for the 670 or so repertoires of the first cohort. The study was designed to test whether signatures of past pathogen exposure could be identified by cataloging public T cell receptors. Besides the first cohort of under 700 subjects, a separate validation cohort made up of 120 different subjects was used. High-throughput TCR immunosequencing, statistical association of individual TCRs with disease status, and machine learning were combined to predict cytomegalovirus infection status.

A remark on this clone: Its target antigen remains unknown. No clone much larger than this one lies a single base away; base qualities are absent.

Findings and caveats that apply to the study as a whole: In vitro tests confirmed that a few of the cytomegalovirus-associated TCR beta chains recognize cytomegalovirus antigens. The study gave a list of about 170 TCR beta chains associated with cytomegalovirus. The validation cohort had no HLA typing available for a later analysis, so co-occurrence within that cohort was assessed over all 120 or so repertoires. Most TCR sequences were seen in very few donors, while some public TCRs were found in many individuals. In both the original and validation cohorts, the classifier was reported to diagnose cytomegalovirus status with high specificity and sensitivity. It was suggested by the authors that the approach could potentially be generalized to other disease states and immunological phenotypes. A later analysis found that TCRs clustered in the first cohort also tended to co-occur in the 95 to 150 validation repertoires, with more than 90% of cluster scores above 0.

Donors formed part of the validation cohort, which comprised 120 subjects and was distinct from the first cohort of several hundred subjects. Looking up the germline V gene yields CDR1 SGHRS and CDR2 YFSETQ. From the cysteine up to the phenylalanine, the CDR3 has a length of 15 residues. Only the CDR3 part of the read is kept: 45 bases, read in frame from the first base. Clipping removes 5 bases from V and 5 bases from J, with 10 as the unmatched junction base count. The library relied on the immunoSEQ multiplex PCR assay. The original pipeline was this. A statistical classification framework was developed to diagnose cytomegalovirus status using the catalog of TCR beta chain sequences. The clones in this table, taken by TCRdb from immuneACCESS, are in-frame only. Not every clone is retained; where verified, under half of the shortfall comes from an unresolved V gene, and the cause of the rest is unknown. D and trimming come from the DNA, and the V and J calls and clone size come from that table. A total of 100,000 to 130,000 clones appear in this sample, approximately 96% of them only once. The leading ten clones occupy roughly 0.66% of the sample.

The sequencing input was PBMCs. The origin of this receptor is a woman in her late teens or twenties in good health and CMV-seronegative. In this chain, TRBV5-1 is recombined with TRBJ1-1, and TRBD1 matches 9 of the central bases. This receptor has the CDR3 CASRPTGGAGTEAFF. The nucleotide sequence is TGCGCCAGCAGACCCACAGGGGGCGCGGGTACTGAAGCTTTCTTT.